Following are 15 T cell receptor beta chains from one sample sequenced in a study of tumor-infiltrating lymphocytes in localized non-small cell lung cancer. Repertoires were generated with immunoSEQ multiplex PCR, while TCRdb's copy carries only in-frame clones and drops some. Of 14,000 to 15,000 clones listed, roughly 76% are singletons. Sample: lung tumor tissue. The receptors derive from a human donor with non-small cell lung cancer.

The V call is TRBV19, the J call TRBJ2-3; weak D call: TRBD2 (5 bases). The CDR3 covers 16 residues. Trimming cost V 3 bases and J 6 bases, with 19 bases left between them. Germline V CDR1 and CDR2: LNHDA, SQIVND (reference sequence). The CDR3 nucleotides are TGTGCCAGTAGTATGGGTGGGAGTCGTGAAAGGGATACGCAGTATTTT. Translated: CASSMGGSRERDTQYF. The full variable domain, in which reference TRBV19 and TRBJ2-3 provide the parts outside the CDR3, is DGGITQSPKYLFRKEGQNVTLSCEQNLNHDAMYWYRQDPGQGLRLIYYSQIVNDFQKGDIAEGYSVSREKKESFPLTVTSAQKNPTAFYLCASSMGGSRERDTQYFGPGTRLTVL.

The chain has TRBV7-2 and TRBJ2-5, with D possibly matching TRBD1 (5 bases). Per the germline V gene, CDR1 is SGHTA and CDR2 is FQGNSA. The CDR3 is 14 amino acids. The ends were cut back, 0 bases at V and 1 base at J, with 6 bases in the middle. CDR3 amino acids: CASSLAGAQETQYF. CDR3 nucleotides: TGTGCCAGCAGCTTAGCAGGGGCCCAAGAGACCCAGTACTTC. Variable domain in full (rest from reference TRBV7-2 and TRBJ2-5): GAGVSQSPSNKVTEKGKDVELRCDPISGHTALYWYRQSLGQGLEFLIYFQGNSAPDKSGLPSDRFSAERTGGSVSTLTIQRTQQEDSAVYLCASSLAGAQETQYFGPGTRLLVL.

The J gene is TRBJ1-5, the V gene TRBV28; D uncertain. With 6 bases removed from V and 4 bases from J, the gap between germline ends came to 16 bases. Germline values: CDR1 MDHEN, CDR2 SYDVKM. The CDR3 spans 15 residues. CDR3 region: CASSHYATRNQPQHF. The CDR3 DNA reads TGTGCCAGCAGCCACTATGCAACACGGAATCAGCCCCAGCATTTT.

The CDR3 loop reads CASSLGLQGTDTQYF. The CDR3 nucleotides are TGTGCCAGCAGCTTAGGGTTACAGGGAACAGATACGCAGTATTTT. The chain combines TRBV7-9 with TRBJ2-3, with D possibly TRBD1 on 6 matching bases. CDR1 and CDR2 from the germline V gene are SEHNR and FQNEAQ (reference sequence). The CDR3 runs to 15 residues. V was pared by 1 base and J by 3 bases, with 11 bases between.

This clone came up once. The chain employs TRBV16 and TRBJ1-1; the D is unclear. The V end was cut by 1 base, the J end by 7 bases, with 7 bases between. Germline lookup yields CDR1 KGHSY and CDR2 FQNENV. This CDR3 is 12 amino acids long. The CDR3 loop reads CASSQFINEAFF. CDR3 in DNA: TGTGCCAGCAGCCAATTTATTAATGAAGCTTTCTTT.

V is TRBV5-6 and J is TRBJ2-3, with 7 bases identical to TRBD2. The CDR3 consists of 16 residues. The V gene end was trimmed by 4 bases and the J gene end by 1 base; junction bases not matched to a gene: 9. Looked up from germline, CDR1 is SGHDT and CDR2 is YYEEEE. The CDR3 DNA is TGTGCCAGCAGCCTAAAACGGGGACTACGCACAGATACGCAGTATTTT. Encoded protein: CASSLKRGLRTDTQYF.

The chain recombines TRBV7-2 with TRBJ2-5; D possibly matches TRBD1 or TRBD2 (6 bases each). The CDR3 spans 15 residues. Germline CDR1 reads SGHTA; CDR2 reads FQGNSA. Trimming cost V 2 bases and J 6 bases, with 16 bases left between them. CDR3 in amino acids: CASSLSGGGAKTQYF. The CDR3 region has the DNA TGTGCCAGCAGCTTAAGTGGGGGCGGGGCTAAGACCCAGTACTTC.

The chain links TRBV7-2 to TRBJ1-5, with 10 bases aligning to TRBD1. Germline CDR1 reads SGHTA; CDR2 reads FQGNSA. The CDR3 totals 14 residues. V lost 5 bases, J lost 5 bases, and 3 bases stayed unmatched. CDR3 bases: TGTGCCAGCAGCAGGGACAGGGGTGATCAGCCCCAGCATTTT. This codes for CASSRDRGDQPQHF.

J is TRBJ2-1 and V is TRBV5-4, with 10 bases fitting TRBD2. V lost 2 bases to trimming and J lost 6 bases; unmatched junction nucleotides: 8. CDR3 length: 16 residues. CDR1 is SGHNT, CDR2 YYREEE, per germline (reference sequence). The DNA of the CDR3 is TGTGCCAGCAGCTTTGGGGTAGCGGGAGGCGCCAATGAGCAGTTCTTC. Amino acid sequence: CASSFGVAGGANEQFF.

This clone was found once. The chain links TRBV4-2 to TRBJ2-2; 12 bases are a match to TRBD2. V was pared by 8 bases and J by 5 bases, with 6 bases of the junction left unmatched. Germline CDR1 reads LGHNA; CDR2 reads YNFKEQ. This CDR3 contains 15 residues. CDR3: CASRSSGGETGELFF. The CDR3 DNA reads TGTGCCAGCCGCTCTAGCGGGGGGGAGACCGGGGAGCTGTTTTTT.

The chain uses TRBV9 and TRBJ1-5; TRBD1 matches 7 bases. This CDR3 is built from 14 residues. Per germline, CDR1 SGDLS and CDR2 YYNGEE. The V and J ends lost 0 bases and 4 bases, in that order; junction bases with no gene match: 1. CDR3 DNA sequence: TGTGCCAGCAGCGTAGGGGACAGTAATCAGCCCCAGCATTTT. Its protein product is CASSVGDSNQPQHF.

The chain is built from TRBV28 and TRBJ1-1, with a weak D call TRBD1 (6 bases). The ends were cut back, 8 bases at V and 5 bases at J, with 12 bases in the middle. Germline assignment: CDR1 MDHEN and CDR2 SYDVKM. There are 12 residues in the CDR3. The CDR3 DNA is TGTGCCAGCTTGACAGGACCGACTGAAGCTTTCTTT. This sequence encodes CASLTGPTEAFF. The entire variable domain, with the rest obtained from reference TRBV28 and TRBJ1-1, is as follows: DVKVTQSSRYLVKRTGEKVFLECVQDMDHENMFWYRQDPGLGLRLIYFSYDVKMKEKGDIPEGYSVSREKKERFSLILESASTNQTSMYLCASLTGPTEAFFGQGTRLTVV.

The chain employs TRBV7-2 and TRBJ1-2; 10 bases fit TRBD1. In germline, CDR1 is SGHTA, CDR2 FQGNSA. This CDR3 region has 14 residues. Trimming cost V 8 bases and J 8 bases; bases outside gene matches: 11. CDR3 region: CASRTGTGVGGYTF. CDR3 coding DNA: TGTGCCAGCCGCACCGGGACAGGGGTAGGGGGCTACACCTTC. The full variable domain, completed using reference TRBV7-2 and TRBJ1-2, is GAGVSQSPSNKVTEKGKDVELRCDPISGHTALYWYRQSLGQGLEFLIYFQGNSAPDKSGLPSDRFSAERTGGSVSTLTIQRTQQEDSAVYLCASRTGTGVGGYTFGSGTRLTVV.

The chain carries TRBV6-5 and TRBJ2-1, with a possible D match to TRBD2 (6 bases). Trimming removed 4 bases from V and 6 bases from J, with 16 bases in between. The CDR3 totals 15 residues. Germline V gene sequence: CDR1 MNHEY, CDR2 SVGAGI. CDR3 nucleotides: TGTGCCAGCAGTTCCCGACTAGAAGCGATCAATGAGCAGTTCTTC. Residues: CASSSRLEAINEQFF.

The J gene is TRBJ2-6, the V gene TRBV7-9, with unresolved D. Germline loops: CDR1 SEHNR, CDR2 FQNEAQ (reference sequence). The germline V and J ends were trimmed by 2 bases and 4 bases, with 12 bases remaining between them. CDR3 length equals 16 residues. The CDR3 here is CASSLRASLGANVLTF. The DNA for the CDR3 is TGTGCCAGCAGCTTACGGGCCAGCCTGGGGGCCAACGTCCTGACTTTC.